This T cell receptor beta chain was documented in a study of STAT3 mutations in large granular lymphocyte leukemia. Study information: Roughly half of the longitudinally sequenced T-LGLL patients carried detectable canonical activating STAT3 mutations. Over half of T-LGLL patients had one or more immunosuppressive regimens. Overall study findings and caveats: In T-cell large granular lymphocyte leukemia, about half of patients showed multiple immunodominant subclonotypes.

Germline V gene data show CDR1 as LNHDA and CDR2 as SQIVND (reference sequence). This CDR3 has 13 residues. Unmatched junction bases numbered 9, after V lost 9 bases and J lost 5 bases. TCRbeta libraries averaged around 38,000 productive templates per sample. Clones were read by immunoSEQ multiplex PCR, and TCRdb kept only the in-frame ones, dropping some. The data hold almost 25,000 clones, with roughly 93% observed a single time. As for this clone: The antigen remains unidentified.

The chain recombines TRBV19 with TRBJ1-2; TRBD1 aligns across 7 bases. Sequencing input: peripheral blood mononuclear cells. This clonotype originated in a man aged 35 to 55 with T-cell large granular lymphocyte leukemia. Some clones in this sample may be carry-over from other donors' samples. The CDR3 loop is CASRQGGSYGYTF. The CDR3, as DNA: TGTGCCAGCCGACAGGGTGGTAGTTATGGCTACACCTTC.